Listed below are T cell receptor beta chains from one sample, sequenced in a study of blood T cell repertoires in COVID-19. Measured with immunoSEQ multiplex PCR; TCRdb has only the in-frame clones, and not every one. The sample consists of some 250,000 clones, approximately 84% of them appearing once. Material for sequencing was PBMCs or T cells enriched from blood (not recorded which). The receptors come from a middle-aged man who had recovered from COVID-19. Both conserved end residues are part of each CDR3. The D gene is left open where the match is weak. A clone size is listed for some rows: how often the clone was seen (once, few, many), or a class if it is expanded.

j_gene	abundance	d_gene	len	v_gene	CDR3nt	CDR3aa
TRBJ1-2	.	TRBD1	15	TRBV6-6	TGTGCCAGCAGTCGATCGTGGAGGGGGCTCTATGGCTACACCTTC	CASSRSWRGLYGYTF
TRBJ2-7	.	.	13	TRBV28	TGTGCCAGCAGTTCCACAGGGTATGACGAGCAGTACTTC	CASSSTGYDEQYF
TRBJ1-1	.	TRBD1	18	TRBV3-1/TRBV3-2	TGTGCCAGCAGCCAAGCCTCCCCACGACAGGGTCATGCCACTGAAGCTTTCTTT	CASSQASPRQGHATEAFF
TRBJ1-1	few	.	11	TRBV29-1	TGCAGCGTTGAACGGGAAGTTGAAGCTTTCTTT	CSVEREVEAFF
TRBJ2-3	.	TRBD2	16	TRBV27	TGTGCCAGCAGTTTAGGGACTAGCGGGGTCACAGATACGCAGTATTTT	CASSLGTSGVTDTQYF
TRBJ1-2	once	.	15	TRBV5-4	TGTGCCAGCAGCTTGCCGGGACTGGGGAACTATGGCTACACCTTC	CASSLPGLGNYGYTF
TRBJ1-2	few	TRBD1	14	TRBV2	TGTGCCAGTGGAGGGGACAGGGCTAACTATGGCTACACCTTC	CASGGDRANYGYTF
TRBJ1-2	.	.	15	TRBV4-3	TGCGCCAGCAGCCAAGATCTCAGGGGTAACTATGGCTACACCTTC	CASSQDLRGNYGYTF
TRBJ1-5	once	TRBD1	15	TRBV2	TGTGCCAGCAGAGTGAGGGGACAGGCCAATCAGCCCCAGCATTTT	CASRVRGQANQPQHF
TRBJ1-2	.	TRBD1	15	TRBV5-1	TGCGCCAGCAGCACCGACGCGGGACAGGGGTATGGCTACACCTTC	CASSTDAGQGYGYTF
TRBJ2-3	.	TRBD1	13	TRBV28	TGTGCCAGCAGGACAGGGCGGAGAGATACGCAGTATTTT	CASRTGRRDTQYF
TRBJ1-2	.	.	13	TRBV9	TGTGCCAGCAGCGTCAGACCGGGGGACGGCCTCGACTTC	CASSVRPGDGLDF
TRBJ1-2	.	TRBD1	13	TRBV3-1/TRBV3-2	TGTGCCAGCAGCCGGGACAGACGTTATGGCTACACCTTC	CASSRDRRYGYTF
TRBJ1-2	.	TRBD1	11	TRBV30	TGTGCCTTCACAGGGGGCTGGGGCTACACCTTC	CAFTGGWGYTF
TRBJ1-1	.	.	12	TRBV30	TGTGCCTGGAGCGAGGGGAACACTGAAGCTTTCTTT	CAWSEGNTEAFF
TRBJ1-1	.	TRBD1	14	TRBV7-9	TGTGCCAGCAGTAGGGACAGGGGATCTACTGAAGCTTTCTTT	CASSRDRGSTEAFF
TRBJ1-2	.	.	12	TRBV5-4	TGTGCCAGCAGCCACCCCCGGGGTGGCTACACCTTC	CASSHPRGGYTF
TRBJ2-2	.	TRBD2	18	TRBV2	TGTGCCAGCAGTGAGGGAATAGCGGGGTTACTGGGCACCGGGGAGCTGTTTTTT	CASSEGIAGLLGTGELFF
TRBJ2-5	once	TRBD2	15	TRBV28	TGTGCCAGCAGTTTATCACTAGCGGGAATGGAGACCCAGTACTTC	CASSLSLAGMETQYF
TRBJ2-1	.	TRBD2	16	TRBV7-3	TGTGCCAGCAGCCTGCGAGCGGGGGCGTCCTACAATGAGCAGTTCTTC	CASSLRAGASYNEQFF
TRBJ2-1	few	.	14	TRBV28	TGTGCCAGCATCCCCCACGACAGGTCCAATGAGCAGTTCTTC	CASIPHDRSNEQFF
TRBJ1-3	few	.	16	TRBV7-2	TGTGCCAGCAGCTCACACACGGCGGCCTCTGGAAACACCATATATTTT	CASSSHTAASGNTIYF
TRBJ1-2	.	TRBD1	14	TRBV3-1/TRBV3-2	TGTGCCAGCAGCCAAAGAGGGACAGACTATGGCTACACCTTC	CASSQRGTDYGYTF
TRBJ2-3	.	TRBD2	19	TRBV7-2	TGTGCCAGCAGCTTGATGGGACTAGCGGGGGCCGCTAGCACAGATACGCAGTATTTT	CASSLMGLAGAASTDTQYF
TRBJ1-3	.	TRBD1	18	TRBV18	TGTGCCAGCTCACCCTCGATTGGACAGGGAATATCTGGAAACACCATATATTTT	CASSPSIGQGISGNTIYF
TRBJ1-4	.	.	15	TRBV9	TGTGCCAGCAGCGTAGCCCCCACAGTTGGTGAAAAACTGTTTTTT	CASSVAPTVGEKLFF
TRBJ1-2	.	.	13	TRBV7-9	TGTGCCAGCAGTTCGGCGGGGGCGGGAGGCTACACCTTC	CASSSAGAGGYTF
TRBJ1-1	.	TRBD1	13	TRBV12-3/TRBV12-4	TGTGCCAGCAGTTTGACAGGGTACACTGAAGCTTTCTTT	CASSLTGYTEAFF
TRBJ1-3	.	.	11	TRBV20-1	TGCAGTGCTGAGTCTGGAAACACCATATATTTT	CSAESGNTIYF
TRBJ2-7	.	TRBD1	15	TRBV28	TGTGCCAGCAGTCGACAGGGAGCCCTCGCCTACGAGCAGTACTTC	CASSRQGALAYEQYF
TRBJ1-1	.	TRBD1	16	TRBV15	TGTGCCACCAGCAGTAGAAGGACAGGGGAGAACACTGAAGCTTTCTTT	CATSSRRTGENTEAFF
TRBJ1-3	.	.	15	TRBV7-6	TGTGCCAGCAGCTTAGGAGGGGACAATGTAAACACCATATATTTT	CASSLGGDNVNTIYF
TRBJ2-5	.	TRBD2	15	TRBV7-2	TGTGCCAGCAGCTTGTACGGGGGGGCCTTGGAGACCCAGTACTTC	CASSLYGGALETQYF
TRBJ2-7	.	TRBD2	13	TRBV5-1	TGCGCCAGCAGCTGGGTCGGGAGGGATGAGCAGTACTTC	CASSWVGRDEQYF
TRBJ2-4	once	TRBD2	15	TRBV28	TGTGCCAGCAGTTCTCCAGGGACTAGATGGAACATTCAGTACTTC	CASSSPGTRWNIQYF
TRBJ1-5	.	TRBD1	15	TRBV7-2	TGTGCCAGCAGCTTTTCCGGGACAGGGGGTCAGCCCCAGCATTTT	CASSFSGTGGQPQHF
TRBJ2-7	.	TRBD2	15	TRBV2	TGTGCCAGCACTGAGCGGAGCGGGAGGGCCAATGAGCAGTACTTC	CASTERSGRANEQYF
TRBJ2-7	once	.	15	TRBV4-2	TGTGCCAGCAGCCAAGATGTTACTAACTCCTACGAGCAGTACTTC	CASSQDVTNSYEQYF
TRBJ2-3	few	TRBD1	14	TRBV5-1	TGCGCCAGCAGCTCCCGACAGGGGATAGATACGCAGTATTTT	CASSSRQGIDTQYF
TRBJ1-1	.	TRBD1	16	TRBV10-3	TGTGCCATCAGCCGCGACCTGACAGGGGGTAACACTGAAGCTTTCTTT	CAISRDLTGGNTEAFF
TRBJ2-2	.	TRBD1	16	TRBV4-3	TGCGCCAGCAGCCAGAGGGACAGGCCGAACACCGGGGAGCTGTTTTTT	CASSQRDRPNTGELFF
TRBJ2-3	.	.	13	TRBV7-2	TGTGCCAGCAGCTTTGCAGCTCGGGGTACGCAGTATTTT	CASSFAARGTQYF
TRBJ2-3	.	TRBD2	18	TRBV4-2	TGTGCCAGCAGCCAAAGACTAGCGGGGGGGCTCTACACAGATACGCAGTATTTT	CASSQRLAGGLYTDTQYF
TRBJ1-1	.	TRBD1	14	TRBV2	TGTGCCAGCCACCTCCAGGGGGCGAACACTGAAGCTTTCTTT	CASHLQGANTEAFF
TRBJ2-2	.	.	14	TRBV7-2	TGTGCCAGCAGCTTATACGGGAACACCGGGGAGCTGTTTTTT	CASSLYGNTGELFF
TRBJ1-1	.	.	12	TRBV11-2	TGTGCCAGCAGCTTGTTGCGCACTGAAGCTTTCTTT	CASSLLRTEAFF